This T cell receptor beta chain was identified during a study of cytomegalovirus exposure and HLA in healthy donors. Study summary: Within an early data release were tens of millions of unique TCRs drawn from HLA-typed donors.

A remark on this clone: What it recognizes is unknown. Other DNA sequences of this sample code for an identical CDR3.

A multiplex PCR was run with 60 Vbeta primers and 13 Jbeta primers. Assay: immunoSEQ multiplex PCR; the TCRdb copy retains only in-frame clones and omits some. In the table there are tens of thousands of clones, roughly four fifths of which are singletons. V shed 1 base and J 4 bases; nucleotides not matched to a gene: 2. This CDR3 is built from 14 residues. Germline values: CDR1 GTSNPN, CDR2 SVGIG (reference sequence). Study-level findings and limits: The study labeled under 200 TCR beta chains cytomegalovirus-associated. Later on, an analysis showed TCR association rates differing by HLA locus, with DRB1 the most and HLA-C the fewest. An ancestry cluster, one associated with Asian ancestry, reportedly showed fewer N-insertions than the approximately 720-donor mean in a later analysis.

The chain uses TRBV30 and TRBJ2-1; TRBD2 aligns across 9 bases. Sample: PBMCs. The source is a woman younger than 45 in good health and CMV-seropositive. The CDR3: CAWSGLAGYNEQFF. CDR3 bases: TGTGCCTGGAGTGGCCTAGCGGGATACAATGAGCAGTTCTTC.